These T cell receptor beta chains were read from a single sample in a study of cytomegalovirus exposure and HLA in healthy donors. Clones were sequenced by immunoSEQ multiplex PCR, and TCRdb holds only the in-frame ones, with some missing. The table shows 100,000 to 150,000 clones, with approximately 84% occurring only once. Sequenced sample: PBMCs. The receptors derive from a man aged 18 to 30 in good health and CMV-seropositive. The CDR3 runs from the conserved cysteine through the conserved F or W. D genes are given only for firm matches. Only some rows state a clone size, as once, few, many or a class for expanded clones.

.	TRBV7-9	once	TRBJ2-6	TGTGCCAGCAGCTTAGCGACGGGTTTATCTGGGGCCAACGTCCTGACTTTC	CASSLATGLSGANVLTF
TRBD1	TRBV10-3	.	TRBJ2-2	TGTGCCATCAGGCCCGACAGGGGCCCCGGGGAGCTGTTTTTT	CAIRPDRGPGELFF
TRBD1	TRBV29-1	few	TRBJ1-1	TGCAGTGCGTGGGACAGGGAGAACACTGAAGCTTTCTTT	CSAWDRENTEAFF
.	TRBV4-3	.	TRBJ2-5	TGCGCCAGCAGCCAAATCCAGGGGCAAGAGACCCAGTACTTC	CASSQIQGQETQYF
TRBD1	TRBV7-2	once	TRBJ1-2	TGTGCCAGCAGCTTAAGGACAGGGGGCAATGGCTACACCTTC	CASSLRTGGNGYTF
.	TRBV7-2	.	TRBJ2-4	TGTGCCAGCAGCTTAAACAGGGAGGGAACGGGGTTAGCCAAAAACATTCAGTACTTC	CASSLNREGTGLAKNIQYF
.	TRBV5-4	many	TRBJ1-1	TGTGCCAGCAGCGTGACAGCTAACACTGAAGCTTTCTTT	CASSVTANTEAFF
.	TRBV6-5	.	TRBJ1-1	TGTGCCAGCAGCAGGGATAGGGTTGCCTACACTGAAGCTTTCTTT	CASSRDRVAYTEAFF
TRBD1	TRBV14	.	TRBJ1-1	TGTGCCAGCAGCACAGGGGGCTGGTTGACTGAAGCTTTCTTT	CASSTGGWLTEAFF
TRBD2	TRBV4-2	.	TRBJ2-3	TGTGCCAGCAGCCAAGCGTGGCGCGGGAGGGCGCCAGATACGCAGTATTTT	CASSQAWRGRAPDTQYF
.	TRBV5-7	.	TRBJ2-5	TGTGCCAGCAGTCCGAACCGTAGTGTTCCGGAGACCCAGTACTTC	CASSPNRSVPETQYF
TRBD2	TRBV19	.	TRBJ2-1	TGTGCCAGTAGTATAGATCGGGGACTAGCAAATGAGCAGTTCTTC	CASSIDRGLANEQFF
TRBD2	TRBV5-1	.	TRBJ2-3	TGCGCCAGCAGCTTTCTCGGTCTAGCGGTTAGCACAGATACGCAGTATTTT	CASSFLGLAVSTDTQYF
.	TRBV5-1	.	TRBJ2-3	TGCGCCAGCAGCGGAAGCCGTGTTAGCACAGGGTTCGCGCAGTATTTT	CASSGSRVSTGFAQYF
TRBD1	TRBV2	.	TRBJ2-5	TGTGCCAGCAGTGAGGACAGGGGGCCCCAAGAGACCCAGTACTTC	CASSEDRGPQETQYF
.	TRBV18	.	TRBJ1-2	TGTGCCAGCTCACCGGACAGCGATTTTAACTATGGCTACACCTTC	CASSPDSDFNYGYTF
.	TRBV14	few	TRBJ1-2	TGTGCCAGCAGCCCCTTCCGCGACTATGGCTACACCTTC	CASSPFRDYGYTF
TRBD1	TRBV5-1	.	TRBJ1-6	TGCGCCAGCAGCTTTAATACACAGGGGGCAAGTGGAGATTCACCCCTCCACTTT	CASSFNTQGASGDSPLHF
TRBD1	TRBV15	.	TRBJ2-2	TGTGCCACCAGCAGAGGGGACAGGGGCACCGGGGAGCTGTTTTTT	CATSRGDRGTGELFF
.	TRBV11-2	.	TRBJ2-3	TGTGCCAGCAGCTTAGGGAGTAAATCCACAGATACGCAGTATTTT	CASSLGSKSTDTQYF
.	TRBV6-1	few	TRBJ2-5	TGTGCCAGCAGCCTTGGGCCAGGCCAAGAGACCCAGTACTTC	CASSLGPGQETQYF
.	TRBV15	.	TRBJ1-2	TGTGCCACCAGCAGAGATATGGGCCAGAGCGGCTACACCTTC	CATSRDMGQSGYTF
TRBD1	TRBV30	.	TRBJ1-2	TGTGCCTGGGAGCGCGACGGACAGGGGAGCAATGGCTACACCTTC	CAWERDGQGSNGYTF
TRBD2	TRBV19	.	TRBJ2-1	TGTGCCTCTCAGGCGGGCGGGGGGGCTGAGCAGTTCTTC	CASQAGGGAEQFF
.	TRBV15	.	TRBJ2-7	TGTGCCACCAGCAGAGATCGGGAAACCTACGAGCAGTACTTC	CATSRDRETYEQYF
TRBD2	TRBV6-5	.	TRBJ2-3	TGTGCCAGCAGTTACAGGACTAGCGGGAGTGTGACGCAGTATTTT	CASSYRTSGSVTQYF
.	TRBV7-2	.	TRBJ1-3	TGTGCCAGCAGCTTATCGGCTGGAAACACCATATATTTT	CASSLSAGNTIYF
TRBD1	TRBV4-3	.	TRBJ2-1	TGCGCCAGCAGCCAAGCCCGGACAGGCTACAATGAGCAGTTCTTC	CASSQARTGYNEQFF
.	TRBV7-6	few	TRBJ2-2	TGTGCCAGCAGTCCAGGGGTGGCGGTCCGGGAGCTGTTTTTT	CASSPGVAVRELFF
.	TRBV11-2	few	TRBJ2-1	TGTGCCAGCAGCCCGGGACAAAACTCCTACAATGAGCAGTTCTTC	CASSPGQNSYNEQFF
.	TRBV5-5	.	TRBJ2-7	TGTGCCAGCCAACTGACGGGGGCCTACGAGCAGTACTTC	CASQLTGAYEQYF
TRBD2	TRBV5-1	.	TRBJ2-7	TGCGCCAGCAGCCGTGGGACTAGCGGACCATCCTACGAGCAGTACTTC	CASSRGTSGPSYEQYF
.	TRBV7-2	.	TRBJ2-1	TGTGCCAGCAGCTTAGGGGGGCGCATATACAATGAGCAGTTCTTC	CASSLGGRIYNEQFF
TRBD1	TRBV5-1	few	TRBJ1-1	TGCGCCAGCAGCCCTAGGGGGCCAGGCACTGAAGCTTTCTTT	CASSPRGPGTEAFF
TRBD2	TRBV29-1	.	TRBJ2-6	TGCAGCGTTGATGGGGGGGCGGGAGGAAACTCTGGGGCCAACGTCCTGACTTTC	CSVDGGAGGNSGANVLTF
.	TRBV2	few	TRBJ1-4	TGTGCCAGCACCCCCCAGGGGATTAATGAAAAACTGTTTTTT	CASTPQGINEKLFF
.	TRBV7-9	.	TRBJ2-7	TGTGCCAGTACAGGGCCAGCCGCGTACGAGCAGTACTTC	CASTGPAAYEQYF
.	TRBV4-3	.	TRBJ2-5	TGCGCCAGCAGCCAGGTCGGGTTCGAAGAGACCCAGTACTTC	CASSQVGFEETQYF
.	TRBV7-2	.	TRBJ2-3	TGTGCCAGCAGCTTAGCGCGGGCATCCGATACGCAGTATTTT	CASSLARASDTQYF
.	TRBV11-2	.	TRBJ1-1	TGTGCCAGCAGCTTAGCGGCTTTAAACAGCCTAAACACTGAAGCTTTCTTT	CASSLAALNSLNTEAFF
.	TRBV6-6	.	TRBJ1-1	TGTGCCAGCAGTTCAGAGGGAACTGAAGCTTTCTTT	CASSSEGTEAFF
TRBD1	TRBV7-2	.	TRBJ1-4	TGTGCCAGCAGCTCTACAGGGGCAACTAATGAAAAACTGTTTTTT	CASSSTGATNEKLFF
TRBD1	TRBV18	few	TRBJ2-7	TGTGCCAGCGCCGGACAGGGGGCTCTCGAGCAGTACTTC	CASAGQGALEQYF